This entry lists 20 T cell receptor beta chains sequenced from one sample in a study of CD8 T cells in Susac syndrome. Reverse transcription of roughly 0.5 to 1 ug RNA was performed with random hexamers. TCRdb re-derived calls from the immunoSEQ multiplex PCR reads in MiXCR, one entry per CDR3 protein. Seen here are roughly 100,000 distinct CDR3 sequences, 94% observed once, and the top ten hold about 0.41%. Sequenced: CD8+ T cells from PBMCs. The receptors derive from a human donor with Susac syndrome.

This chain connects TRBV29-1 to TRBJ2-7; perhaps TRBD1 as D (5 bases). This CDR3 is built from 12 residues. The germline V gene has CDR1 SQVTM and CDR2 ANQGSEA. V gave up 7 bases and J gave up 2 bases, with 12 bases separating them. The chain's CDR3 is CSALTGAYEQYF. DNA for the CDR3: TGCAGCGCGTTAACAGGCGCCTACGAGCAGTACTTC.

This clonotype was found a few times. V is TRBV2 and J is TRBJ2-7; D unresolved. This CDR3 has 12 residues. Germline-derived CDR1 and CDR2 are SNHLY and FYNNEI. V lost 6 bases to trimming and J lost 2 bases, with 8 bases between them. CDR3 in DNA: TGTGCCAGCAGAGCAAAGGCCTACGAGCAGTACTTC. Protein product: CASRAKAYEQYF.

This chain links TRBV15 with TRBJ2-2; possible D gene TRBD2, 5 bases. The CDR3 spans 13 residues. The germline gives CDR1 LNHNV, CDR2 YYDKDF (reference sequence). V dropped 6 bases and J dropped 5 bases, with 10 bases sitting between them. CDR3 sequence reads: CATSPRGTGELFF. In nucleotides, the CDR3 is TGTGCCACCAGTCCACGCGGGACCGGGGAGCTGTTTTTT.

The chain is built from TRBV20-1 and TRBJ2-3; 7 nucleotides match TRBD2. Germline lookup yields CDR1 DFQATT and CDR2 SNEGSKA (reference sequence). The CDR3 sequence is 18 residues long. With V trimmed by 1 base and J by 0 bases, 13 bases remained unmatched. This CDR3 reads CSARASYRLAASTDTQYF. The CDR3 DNA reads TGCAGTGCTAGAGCCTCCTACAGGCTAGCGGCGAGCACAGATACGCAGTATTTT.

The chain recombines TRBV7-8 with TRBJ1-2, with 7 bases that match TRBD1. Germline V CDR1 and CDR2: SGHVS, FQNEAQ. The V gene end was trimmed by 4 bases and the J gene end by 3 bases; junction bases not matched to a gene: 8. CDR3 length: 15 amino acids. The CDR3 is CASSSRGQGDYGYTF. The CDR3 nucleotides read TGTGCCAGCAGCTCTAGGGGGCAGGGGGACTATGGCTACACCTTC.

J is TRBJ1-2 and V is TRBV4-1; TRBD1 matches at 9 bases. The trim removed 6 bases at V and 10 bases at J, leaving 18 bases unmatched. Germline lookup yields CDR1 MGHRA and CDR2 YSYEKL. The CDR3 extends over 16 amino acids. The CDR3 DNA sequence: TGCGCCAGCAGGTTACGGGAGGACAGGGGTCGGATGGACTACACCTTC. It yields the protein CASRLREDRGRMDYTF.

The chain carries TRBV3-1 and TRBJ2-7, with D perhaps given as TRBD1 or TRBD2 (6 bases each). V gave up 1 base and J gave up 1 base, with 11 bases separating them. The germline V gene has CDR1 LGHDT and CDR2 YNNKEL (reference sequence). The CDR3 covers 15 residues. Here the CDR3 DNA reads TGTGCCAGCAGCCAAGCGGGGGCCTCGTCCTACGAGCAGTACTTC. It encodes CASSQAGASSYEQYF.

This rearrangement joins TRBV28 to TRBJ2-7; tentatively, D is TRBD1 (6 bases). Looked up from germline, CDR1 is MDHEN and CDR2 is SYDVKM. The CDR3 sequence is 15 residues long. Trimming shortened V by 6 bases and J by 4 bases, and 19 bases separated the two germline ends. The CDR3 sequence is CASRAGTHPDYEQYF. The CDR3 nucleotides are TGTGCCAGCAGGGCCGGGACACACCCCGATTACGAGCAGTACTTC.

V gene TRBV7-9 combines with J gene TRBJ2-7; D assignment may be TRBD1 or TRBD2 (5 bases each). In germline, CDR1 is SEHNR, CDR2 FQNEAQ (reference sequence). V lost 0 bases and J 5 bases, leaving 14 bases between the germline ends. This CDR3 comprises 15 residues. CDR3 residues: CASSLAGTGRDEQYF. The CDR3 nucleotides are TGTGCCAGCAGCTTAGCGGGGACGGGTCGCGACGAGCAGTACTTC.

The chain recombines TRBV9 with TRBJ1-1; D unclear. The CDR3 is 11 amino acids. Germline assignment: CDR1 SGDLS and CDR2 YYNGEE. The germline V and J ends were trimmed by 0 bases and 5 bases, with 2 bases remaining between them. CDR3 loop: CASSVVTEAFF. CDR3 sequence (DNA): TGTGCCAGCAGCGTAGTAACTGAAGCTTTCTTT.

J is TRBJ1-2 and V is TRBV20-1; tentative D call: TRBD1 (6 bases). CDR3 length: 12 residues. Trimming cost V 3 bases and J 6 bases, with 11 bases left between them. The germline CDR1 and CDR2 sequences are DFQATT and SNEGSKA (reference sequence). The CDR3 DNA is TGCAGTGCTAGGGGGGGCGGGAATGGCTACACCTTC. It yields the protein CSARGGGNGYTF.

The chain joins TRBV12-3 or TRBV12-4 to TRBJ2-2; 7 bases map to TRBD2. V lost 9 bases to trimming and J lost 0 bases; unmatched junction nucleotides: 4. The CDR3 is made up of 14 amino acids. CDR3 in DNA: TGTGCCAGTGCCGGGGGGACGAACACCGGGGAGCTGTTTTTT. It encodes CASAGGTNTGELFF.

The chain links TRBV7-8 to TRBJ2-1; weak D call: TRBD2 (5 bases). The CDR3 runs to 15 residues. Germline CDR1 is SGHVS and CDR2 is FQNEAQ. V lost 5 bases, J lost 0 bases, and 11 bases lay in between. The CDR3 sequence: CASSPGRVSYNEQFF. The CDR3 DNA reads TGTGCCAGCAGCCCCGGGCGGGTCTCCTACAATGAGCAGTTCTTC.

Written as DNA, the CDR3 is TGTGCCAGCAGCGTAGAGGGGGAATCGGACTATGGCTACACCTTC. This gives the protein CASSVEGESDYGYTF. The genes are TRBV9 and TRBJ1-2; tentatively, D is TRBD1 (6 bases). Looked up from germline, CDR1 is SGDLS and CDR2 is YYNGEE. The CDR3 length is 15 residues. Trimming shortened V by 0 bases and J by 3 bases, and 12 bases separated the two germline ends.

The V and J genes are TRBV27 and TRBJ2-7, with D perhaps matching TRBD1 (6 bases). The CDR3 sequence is 13 residues long. The germline V and J ends were trimmed by 3 bases and 5 bases, with 11 bases remaining between them. Germline CDR1 and CDR2: MNHEY and SMNVEV (reference sequence). The CDR3 region is CASSFLGQNEQYF. CDR3 coding DNA: TGTGCCAGCAGTTTCTTAGGACAGAACGAGCAGTACTTC.

This clonotype was seen a handful of times. The rearrangement links TRBV21-1 to TRBJ1-2. TRBV21-1 is recorded as a pseudogene. The CDR3 spans 13 residues. The CDR3 is CASSKGHTYGYTF. The CDR3 bases are TGTGCCAGCAGCAAAGGCCACACGTATGGCTACACCTTC.

The chain couples TRBV9 to TRBJ2-3; D perhaps matches TRBD1 (6 bases). This CDR3 spans 12 amino acids. V was trimmed by 4 bases and J by 12 bases, leaving 15 bases between them. Germline V gene sequence: CDR1 SGDLS, CDR2 YYNGEE. CDR3 DNA: TGTGCCAGCAGCCCAGACAGGAAGGCTCAGTATTTT. Its translation is CASSPDRKAQYF. Complete variable domain (other parts from reference TRBV9 and TRBJ2-3): DSGVTQTPKHLITATGQRVTLRCSPRSGDLSVYWYQQSLDQGLQFLIQYYNGEERAKGNILERFSAQQFPDLHSELNLSSLELGDSALYFCASSPDRKAQYFGPGTRLTVL.

This sequence joins TRBV20-1 and TRBJ1-1, with a weak D call TRBD1 (6 bases). The germline V gene encodes CDR1 DFQATT and CDR2 SNEGSKA (reference sequence). This CDR3 contains 12 residues. With 7 bases removed from V and 12 bases from J, the gap between germline ends came to 21 bases. CDR3 amino acids: CSVILQGSYPFF. The CDR3 DNA follows: TGCAGTGTTATCCTACAGGGATCCTATCCTTTCTTT.

The chain combines TRBV7-9 with TRBJ1-5, with D possibly matching TRBD1 (5 bases). The germline gives CDR1 SEHNR, CDR2 FQNEAQ (reference sequence). CDR3 length: 15 residues. The V gene lost 5 bases and the J gene lost 4 bases, with 15 bases spanning the gap. CDR3 nucleotides: TGTGCCAGCAGCCTAGGGACCGACGATAATCAGCCCCAGCATTTT. This encodes CASSLGTDDNQPQHF.

The chain carries TRBV3-1 and TRBJ2-1, with 7 bases aligning to TRBD2. The CDR3 contains 15 residues. The germline CDR1 and CDR2 sequences are LGHDT and YNNKEL (reference sequence). Germline trimming cut 5 bases from V and 5 bases from J; bases unmatched to any gene: 9. Here the CDR3 reads CASSTERGLDNEQFF. The CDR3 bases are TGTGCCAGCAGCACCGAGCGGGGTCTAGACAATGAGCAGTTCTTC.